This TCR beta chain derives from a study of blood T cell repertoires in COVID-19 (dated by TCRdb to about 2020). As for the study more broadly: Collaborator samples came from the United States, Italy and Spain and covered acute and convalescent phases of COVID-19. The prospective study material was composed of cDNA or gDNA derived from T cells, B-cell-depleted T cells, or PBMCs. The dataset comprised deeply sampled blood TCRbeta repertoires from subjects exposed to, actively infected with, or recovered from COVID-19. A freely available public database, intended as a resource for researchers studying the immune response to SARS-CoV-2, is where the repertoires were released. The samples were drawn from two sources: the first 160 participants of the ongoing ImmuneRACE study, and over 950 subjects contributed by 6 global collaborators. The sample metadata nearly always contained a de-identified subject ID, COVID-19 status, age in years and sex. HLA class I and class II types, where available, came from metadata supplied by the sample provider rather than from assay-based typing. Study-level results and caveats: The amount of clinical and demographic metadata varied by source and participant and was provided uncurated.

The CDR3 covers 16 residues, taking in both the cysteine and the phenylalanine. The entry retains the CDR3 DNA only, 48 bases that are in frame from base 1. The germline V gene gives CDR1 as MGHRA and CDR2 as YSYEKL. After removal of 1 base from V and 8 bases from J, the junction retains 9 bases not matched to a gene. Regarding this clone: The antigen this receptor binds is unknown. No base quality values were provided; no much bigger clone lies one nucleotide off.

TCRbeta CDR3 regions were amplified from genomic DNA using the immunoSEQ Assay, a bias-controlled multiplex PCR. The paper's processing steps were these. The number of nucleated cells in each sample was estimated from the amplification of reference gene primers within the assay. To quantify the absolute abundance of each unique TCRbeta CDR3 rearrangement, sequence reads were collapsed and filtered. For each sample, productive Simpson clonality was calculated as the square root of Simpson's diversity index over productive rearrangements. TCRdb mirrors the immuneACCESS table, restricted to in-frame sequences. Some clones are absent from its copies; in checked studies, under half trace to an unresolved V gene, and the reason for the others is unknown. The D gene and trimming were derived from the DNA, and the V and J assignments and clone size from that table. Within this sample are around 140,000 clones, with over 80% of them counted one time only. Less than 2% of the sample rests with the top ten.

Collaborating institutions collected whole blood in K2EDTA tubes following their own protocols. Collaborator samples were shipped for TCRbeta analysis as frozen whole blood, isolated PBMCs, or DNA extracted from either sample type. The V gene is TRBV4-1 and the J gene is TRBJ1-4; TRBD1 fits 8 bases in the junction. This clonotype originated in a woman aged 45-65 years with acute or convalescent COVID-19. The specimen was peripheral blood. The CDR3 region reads CASSQGQGPRGEKLFF. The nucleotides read TGCGCCAGCAGCCAAGGACAGGGGCCGCGGGGGGAAAAACTGTTTTTT.